This T cell receptor (beta chain) was captured by sequencing in a study of kidney transplant recipient with SARS-CoV-2 infection. Points on this clonotype: A clone one base away is much larger, so this may be a read error.

In TCRdb, the reads were re-called with MiXCR into one record per CDR3 protein. The profile shows roughly 230,000 distinct CDR3 sequences, 29% of them singletons. The CDR3 is 14 residues long. The V gene's germline CDR1 is KGHSH and CDR2 LQKENI. The sample was a blood sample, taken at baseline and on roughly day 120 from a kidney transplant recipient. J is TRBJ2-7 and V is TRBV18; the D gene is possibly TRBD1 (5 bases). The TCR was taken from a young adult male patient who had COVID-19 and was a kidney transplant recipient. Some T cells may have originated in the graft donor. CDR3 DNA sequence: TGTGCCGGCTCACCAGGGATTTCCTCCTACGAGCAGTACTTC. Translation: CAGSPGISSYEQYF.